This T cell receptor (beta chain) came from a study of blood T cell repertoires in COVID-19. As for the study in general: Acute and convalescent COVID-19 samples came from the United States, Italy and Spain. T cells, B-cell-depleted T cells, or PBMCs provided the cDNA or gDNA that served as material.

The CDR3 runs 14 residues. With 0 bases clipped from V and 7 bases from J, the junction kept 6 bases outside the gene matches. From germline, CDR1 is SGHRS and CDR2 YFSETQ. TCRdb's table, derived via immunoSEQ multiplex PCR, lists solely in-frame clones and lacks some. The repertoire holds about 120,000 clones, with approximately 80% as singletons. The clonotype comes from a man aged 55 to 70 with acute or convalescent COVID-19. The chain joins TRBV5-1 to TRBJ2-5; 7 positions match TRBD2. Sample: peripheral blood. The CDR3 sequence: CASSLASGRWTQYF. CDR3 DNA: TGCGCCAGCAGCTTGGCGTCCGGGAGGTGGACCCAGTACTTC.